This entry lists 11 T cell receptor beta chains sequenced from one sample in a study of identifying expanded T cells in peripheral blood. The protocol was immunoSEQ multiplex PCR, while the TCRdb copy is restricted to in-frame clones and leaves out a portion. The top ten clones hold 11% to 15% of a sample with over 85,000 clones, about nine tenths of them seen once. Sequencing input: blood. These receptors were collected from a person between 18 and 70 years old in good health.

The CDR3 coding sequence is TGTGCTAGTGGTTTGGCCCCTTGGGATACGCAGTATTTT. Residues: CASGLAPWDTQYF. V gene TRBV12-5 combines with J gene TRBJ2-3; D unclear. The CDR3 consists of 13 residues. Between the trimmed V and J ends, which lost 1 base and 6 bases, there was a span of 8 bases. Per the germline V gene, CDR1 is LGHNT and CDR2 is FRNRAP.

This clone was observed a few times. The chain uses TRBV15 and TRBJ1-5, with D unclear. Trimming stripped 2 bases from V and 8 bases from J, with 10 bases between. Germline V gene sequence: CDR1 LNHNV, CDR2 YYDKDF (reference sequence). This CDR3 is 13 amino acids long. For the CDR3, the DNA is TGTGCCACCAGCAGATCCCCCAGTGAGCCCCAGCATTTT. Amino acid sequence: CATSRSPSEPQHF. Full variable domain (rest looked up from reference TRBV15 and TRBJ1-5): DAMVIQNPRYQVTQFGKPVTLSCSQTLNHNVMYWYQQKSSQAPKLLFHYYDKDFNNEADTPDNFQSRRPNTSFCFLDIRSPGLGDTAMYLCATSRSPSEPQHFGDGTRLSIL.

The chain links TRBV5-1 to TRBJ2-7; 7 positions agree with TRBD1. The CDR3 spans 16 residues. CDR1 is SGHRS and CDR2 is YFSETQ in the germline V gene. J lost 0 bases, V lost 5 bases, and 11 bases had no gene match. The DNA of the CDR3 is TGCGCCAGCAGGTCACCGGACAGGCCTAGCTCCTACGAGCAGTACTTC. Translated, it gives CASRSPDRPSSYEQYF. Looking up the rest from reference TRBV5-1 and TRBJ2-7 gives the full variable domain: KAGVTQTPRYLIKTRGQQVTLSCSPISGHRSVSWYQQTPGQGLQFLFEYFSETQRNKGNFPGRFSGRQFSNSRSEMNVSTLELGDSALYLCASRSPDRPSSYEQYFGPGTRLTVT.

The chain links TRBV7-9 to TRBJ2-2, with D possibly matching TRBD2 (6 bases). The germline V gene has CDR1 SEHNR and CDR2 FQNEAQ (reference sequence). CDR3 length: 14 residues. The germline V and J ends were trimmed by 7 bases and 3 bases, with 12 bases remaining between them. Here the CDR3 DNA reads TGTGCCAGCATCCTCGGGGGTGACACCGGGGAGCTGTTTTTT. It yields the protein CASILGGDTGELFF.

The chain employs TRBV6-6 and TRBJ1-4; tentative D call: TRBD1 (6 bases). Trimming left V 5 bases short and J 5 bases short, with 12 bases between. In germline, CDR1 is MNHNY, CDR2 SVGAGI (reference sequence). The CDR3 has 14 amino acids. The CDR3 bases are TGTGCCAGCAGTAGGGGGGCACCCAATGAAAAACTGTTTTTT. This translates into CASSRGAPNEKLFF.

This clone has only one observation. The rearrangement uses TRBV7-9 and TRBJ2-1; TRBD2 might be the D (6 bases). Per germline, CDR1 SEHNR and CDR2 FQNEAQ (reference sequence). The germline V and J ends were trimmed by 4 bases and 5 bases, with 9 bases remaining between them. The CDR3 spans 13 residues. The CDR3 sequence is CASSSSEHNEQFF. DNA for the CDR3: TGTGCCAGCAGCTCTAGCGAACACAATGAGCAGTTCTTC.

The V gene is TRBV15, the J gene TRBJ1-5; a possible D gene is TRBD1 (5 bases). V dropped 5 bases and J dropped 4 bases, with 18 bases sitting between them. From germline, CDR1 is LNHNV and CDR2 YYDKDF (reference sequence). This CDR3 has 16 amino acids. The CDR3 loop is CATSPLGQATNQPQHF. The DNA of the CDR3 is TGTGCCACCAGCCCCTTGGGGCAGGCAACAAATCAGCCCCAGCATTTT. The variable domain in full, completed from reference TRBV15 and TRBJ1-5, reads DAMVIQNPRYQVTQFGKPVTLSCSQTLNHNVMYWYQQKSSQAPKLLFHYYDKDFNNEADTPDNFQSRRPNTSFCFLDIRSPGLGDTAMYLCATSPLGQATNQPQHFGDGTRLSIL.

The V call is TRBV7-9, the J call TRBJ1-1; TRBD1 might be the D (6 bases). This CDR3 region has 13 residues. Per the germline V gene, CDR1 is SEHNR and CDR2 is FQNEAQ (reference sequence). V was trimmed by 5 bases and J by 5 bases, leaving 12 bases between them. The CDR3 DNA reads TGTGCCAGCAGCCTACAGGGAGCTACTGAAGCTTTCTTT. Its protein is CASSLQGATEAFF. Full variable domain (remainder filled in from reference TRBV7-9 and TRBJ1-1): DTGVSQNPRHKITKRGQNVTFRCDPISEHNRLYWYRQTLGQGPEFLTYFQNEAQLEKSRLLSDRFSAERPKGSFSTLEIQRTEQGDSAMYLCASSLQGATEAFFGQGTRLTVV.

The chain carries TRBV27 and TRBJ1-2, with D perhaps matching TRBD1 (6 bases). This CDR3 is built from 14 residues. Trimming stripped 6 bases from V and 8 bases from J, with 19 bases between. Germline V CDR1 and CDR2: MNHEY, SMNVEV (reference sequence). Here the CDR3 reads CASRGGSGAKGYTF. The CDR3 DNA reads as TGTGCCAGCAGGGGGGGGTCAGGGGCTAAAGGCTACACCTTC.

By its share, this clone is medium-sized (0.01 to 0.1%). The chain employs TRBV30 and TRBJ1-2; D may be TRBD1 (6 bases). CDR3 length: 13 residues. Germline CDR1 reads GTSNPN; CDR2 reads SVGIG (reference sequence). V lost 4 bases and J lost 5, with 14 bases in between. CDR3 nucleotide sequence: TGTGCCTGGAACAGGGCCGTCGGGTATGGCTACACCTTC. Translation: CAWNRAVGYGYTF.

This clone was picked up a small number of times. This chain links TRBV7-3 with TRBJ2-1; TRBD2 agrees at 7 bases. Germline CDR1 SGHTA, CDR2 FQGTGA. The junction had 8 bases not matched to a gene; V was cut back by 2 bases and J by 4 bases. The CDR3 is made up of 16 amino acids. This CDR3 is CASSLAGAPQYNEQFF. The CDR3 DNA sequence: TGTGCCAGCAGCTTAGCGGGAGCTCCCCAATACAATGAGCAGTTCTTC.